Here is one T cell receptor beta chain with its context. Original handling: Amplified reference gene primers provided the basis for estimating nucleated cell counts. Sequencing used immunoSEQ multiplex PCR; TCRdb keeps in-frame clones, though not all of them. The DNA was the basis for D and trimming; V, J and clone size are from that table. The repertoire holds 200,000 to 300,000 clones, over 75% seen once, with roughly 8% in the top ten. The sample comes from a study of blood T cell repertoires in COVID-19. Study as a whole: Some COVID-19 samples were acute and others convalescent; all came from the United States, Italy and Spain. Nucleic acid was either cDNA or gDNA, and it came from T cells, B-cell-depleted T cells, or PBMCs.

The CDR3 extends over 15 amino acids. The V gene's germline CDR1 is LGHNA and CDR2 YNFKEQ. Trimming took 2 bases from V and 5 from J; bases not matched to a gene: 5. The source material was peripheral blood. The source is an elderly woman with acute or convalescent COVID-19. The rearrangement joins TRBV4-2 to TRBJ1-5; 8 positions match TRBD1. The chain's CDR3 is CASSQSPTGDQPQHF. The CDR3 DNA is TGTGCCAGCAGCCAAAGTCCGACAGGGGATCAGCCCCAGCATTTT.